The rows below give T cell receptor beta chains drawn from one sample of a study of blood T cell repertoires in COVID-19. Sequenced by immunoSEQ multiplex PCR; TCRdb stores in-frame clones only, minus some. The sample comprises some 64,000 clones, roughly 82% of which are singletons, and roughly 5% rests with the top ten. Sample: peripheral blood. The receptors were sampled from a human donor in a cohort sampled during active COVID-19. Both conserved end residues are part of each CDR3. Fields, in order: V gene, J gene, D gene, clone size, CDR3 protein, CDR3 DNA. A D gene is named only where the DNA matches it firmly. Size values are once, few and many counts, or a class for expanded clones, and some rows have none.

TRBV6-6,TRBJ1-2,NA,NA,CASTVEAYGYTF,TGTGCCAGCACCGTGGAGGCCTATGGCTACACCTTC
TRBV4-3,TRBJ2-7,NA,NA,CASSQILGYEQYF,TGCGCCAGCAGCCAGATACTAGGCTACGAGCAGTACTTC
TRBV28,TRBJ2-5,NA,NA,CASSPAGATGGETQYF,TGTGCCAGCAGCCCCGCTGGGGCAACGGGCGGAGAGACCCAGTACTTC
TRBV25-1,TRBJ1-1,TRBD1,NA,CASRDREDTEAFF,TGTGCCAGCAGGGACAGGGAGGACACTGAAGCTTTCTTT
TRBV5-5,TRBJ1-2,NA,NA,CARAREAGTSYGYTF,TGTGCCAGAGCCAGGGAGGCAGGCACATCCTATGGCTACACCTTC
TRBV7-9,TRBJ2-1,TRBD2,NA,CASSSQKRTSGSYNEQFF,TGTGCCAGCAGCTCGCAAAAACGGACTAGCGGTTCCTACAATGAGCAGTTCTTC
TRBV5-1,TRBJ1-1,TRBD1,NA,CASSSGDRVNTEAFF,TGCGCCAGCAGCTCGGGGGACAGGGTAAACACTGAAGCTTTCTTT
TRBV28,TRBJ2-5,TRBD2,NA,CASSSFLSGGSRNQETQYF,TGTGCCAGCAGCTCCTTCCTAAGCGGGGGGTCCAGAAACCAAGAGACCCAGTACTTC
TRBV28,TRBJ1-4,NA,NA,CASSLFGREDEKLFF,TGTGCCAGCAGTTTATTTGGCAGGGAGGACGAAAAACTGTTTTTT
TRBV6-2/TRBV6-3,TRBJ1-1,TRBD1,NA,CASSYLERGPWTEAFF,TGTGCCAGCAGTTACCTCGAGAGGGGGCCCTGGACTGAAGCTTTCTTT
TRBV6-5,TRBJ1-1,NA,few,CASSLGAGTEAFF,TGTGCCAGCAGTTTGGGAGCCGGGACTGAAGCTTTCTTT
TRBV2,TRBJ2-5,NA,once,CASSEWGTPQETQYF,TGTGCCAGCAGTGAATGGGGGACACCTCAAGAGACCCAGTACTTC
TRBV10-3,TRBJ2-7,TRBD2,once,CAISEFKRGERGEQYF,TGTGCCATCAGTGAGTTTAAGCGGGGGGAGCGTGGCGAGCAGTACTTC
TRBV7-3,TRBJ2-3,TRBD1,once,CASSQTGFQDTQYF,TGTGCCAGCAGCCAGACAGGGTTCCAGGATACGCAGTATTTT
TRBV3-1/TRBV3-2,TRBJ2-7,TRBD1,NA,CASSQGQGAREQYF,TGTGCCAGCAGCCAAGGACAGGGGGCCCGCGAGCAGTACTTC
TRBV30,TRBJ1-1,NA,few,CAWSAQNTEAFF,TGTGCCTGGAGTGCCCAGAACACTGAAGCTTTCTTT
TRBV5-1,TRBJ1-4,NA,NA,CASSLTGLTNEKLFF,TGCGCCAGCAGCTTGACAGGCCTCACTAATGAAAAACTGTTTTTT
TRBV19,TRBJ2-5,NA,NA,CASSILNQETQYF,TGTGCCAGTAGTATATTAAACCAAGAGACCCAGTACTTC
TRBV28,TRBJ2-6,NA,NA,CASSLQGFNVLTF,TGTGCCAGCAGTTTACAGGGGTTCAACGTCCTGACTTTC